The 22 T cell receptor beta chains below come from one sample, sequenced in a study of cytomegalovirus exposure and HLA in healthy donors. Vbeta (60) and Jbeta (13) primers were used in the PCR. Sequencing used immunoSEQ multiplex PCR; TCRdb keeps in-frame clones, though not all of them. The repertoire has about 130,000 clones, approximately 80% of them found once; the top ten carry 10% to 15%. What was sequenced was PBMCs. The receptor set was obtained from a middle-aged woman in good health and CMV-seropositive.

The chain is built from TRBV27 and TRBJ2-5; 7 bases fit TRBD1. TRBJ2-7 matches the DNA end more closely, so the J call is doubtful. The CDR3 length is 15 residues. Germline V gene sequence: CDR1 MNHEY, CDR2 SMNVEV (reference sequence). The CDR3 DNA reads TGTGCCAGCAGTTTATTACAGGGGATCCCCTACGAGCAGTACTTC. Translating it yields CASSLLQGIPYEQYF.

J is TRBJ1-1 and V is TRBV30; a possible D gene is TRBD1 (6 bases). Trimming shortened V by 3 bases and J by 0 bases, and 14 bases separated the two germline ends. Germline lookup yields CDR1 GTSNPN and CDR2 SVGIG (reference sequence). This CDR3 contains 15 residues. The CDR3 nucleotides are TGTGCCTGGAGAAGAATCAGGGGTCTGAACACTGAAGCTTTCTTT. Protein sequence: CAWRRIRGLNTEAFF.

The chain joins TRBV4-2 to TRBJ2-2; a weak D match, TRBD2 (5 bases). The length of the CDR3 is 17 residues. Trimming left V 1 base short and J 7 bases short, with 19 bases between. Germline V lookup: CDR1 LGHNA, CDR2 YNFKEQ. CDR3 nucleotides: TGTGCCAGCAGCCAAGTCGGGGTGTCGCTGGAGGTCGGGGAGCTGTTTTTT. Translated: CASSQVGVSLEVGELFF.

This chain connects TRBV7-2 to TRBJ2-1; 10 bases are shared with TRBD1. Germline V CDR1 and CDR2: SGHTA, FQGNSA. J was trimmed by 4 bases and V by 4 bases; bases with no gene match: 7. The CDR3 loop spans 16 amino acids. CDR3 nucleotide sequence: TGTGCCAGCAGCTCTCAATGGACAGGGGGATACAATGAGCAGTTCTTC. It codes for CASSSQWTGGYNEQFF.

The DNA of the CDR3 is TGCGCCAGCAGCTTGGCTGGGCCGAATAATTCACCCCTCCACTTT. Translating gives CASSLAGPNNSPLHF. The rearrangement joins TRBV5-1 to TRBJ1-6; D unresolved. The CDR3 is made up of 15 amino acids. V gave up 0 bases and J gave up 5 bases, with 9 bases separating them. Germline values: CDR1 SGHRS, CDR2 YFSETQ.

V is TRBV13 and J is TRBJ2-1; 8 bases match TRBD1. CDR3 size: 15 residues. Germline lookup yields CDR1 PRHDT and CDR2 FYEKMQ (reference sequence). V gave up 6 bases and J gave up 6 bases; unmatched junction bases: 10. The CDR3 region has the DNA TGTGCCAGCAGAACCGGACAGGGACCCTTCAATGAGCAGTTCTTC. It is translated as CASRTGQGPFNEQFF.

V and J are TRBV30 and TRBJ2-2, with D tentatively TRBD2 (5 bases). The CDR3 contains 15 residues. The V and J ends lost 2 bases and 1 base respectively, with 11 bases between them. Germline CDR1 GTSNPN, CDR2 SVGIG (reference sequence). The CDR3 protein is CAWSTLTRNTGELFF. CDR3 sequence (DNA): TGTGCCTGGAGTACCCTCACTAGGAACACCGGGGAGCTGTTTTTT.

Only one count was recorded for this clone. The chain is built from TRBV6-1 and TRBJ2-1; 8 positions match TRBD2. The germline CDR1 and CDR2 sequences are MNHNS and SASEGT. The CDR3 extends over 15 amino acids. J gave up 10 bases and V 3 bases, and 11 bases lay outside the gene matches. The CDR3 loop reads CASSDGLAGLREQFF. The CDR3 nucleotides are TGTGCCAGCAGTGACGGCTTAGCGGGACTCAGGGAGCAGTTCTTC.

The chain recombines TRBV28 with TRBJ2-1, with 7 bases matching TRBD1. Germline assignment: CDR1 MDHEN and CDR2 SYDVKM. J was trimmed by 7 bases and V by 3 bases; bases with no gene match: 9. This CDR3 has 15 amino acids. In DNA form, the CDR3 reads TGTGCCAGCAGTTTCTTAAAGACAGGGTGGAATGAGCAGTTCTTC. This translates into CASSFLKTGWNEQFF.

The rearrangement uses TRBV28 and TRBJ2-7, with 12 bases lining up with TRBD2. CDR1 and CDR2 from the germline V gene are MDHEN and SYDVKM. This CDR3 has 14 residues. V shed 6 bases, J shed 5 bases, and the junction held 5 bases outside the gene matches. The CDR3 loop reads CASRRTSGIHEQYF. DNA for the CDR3: TGTGCCAGCAGGCGGACTAGCGGGATCCACGAGCAGTACTTC. The full variable domain, in which reference TRBV28 and TRBJ2-7 provide the parts outside the CDR3, is DVKVTQSSRYLVKRTGEKVFLECVQDMDHENMFWYRQDPGLGLRLIYFSYDVKMKEKGDIPEGYSVSREKKERFSLILESASTNQTSMYLCASRRTSGIHEQYFGPGTRLTVT.

The chain combines TRBV10-1 with TRBJ1-5; D may be TRBD1 (5 bases). Trimming removed 11 bases at V and 6 bases at J, with 32 bases between. Looked up from germline, CDR1 is WNHNN and CDR2 is SYGVQD (reference sequence). This CDR3 has 18 amino acids. CDR3 region: CAPGEAAVGKSGTQPQHF. The DNA for the CDR3 is TGCGCCCCCGGGGAGGCGGCAGTCGGCAAATCCGGGACTCAGCCCCAGCATTTT.

This sequence joins TRBV7-2 and TRBJ1-1; D unresolved. Per germline, CDR1 SGHTA and CDR2 FQGNSA. V shed 5 bases and J shed 3 bases, with 16 bases lying between them. The CDR3 is 15 residues long. The DNA of the CDR3 is TGTGCCAGCAGCACCCTTGTGGGCTTCCACACTGAAGCTTTCTTT. Translating it yields CASSTLVGFHTEAFF.

V is TRBV14 and J is TRBJ1-4; no firm D call. The CDR3 spans 14 residues. V shed 3 bases and J shed 0 bases, with 5 bases lying between them. From germline, CDR1 is SGHDN and CDR2 FVKESK. CDR3 loop: CASSQPATNEKLFF. The CDR3 DNA reads as TGTGCCAGCAGCCAGCCAGCAACTAATGAAAAACTGTTTTTT.

The table lists this clone with a few counts. The chain is built from TRBV4-2 and TRBJ1-1, with 8 bases lining up with TRBD1. The CDR3 loop spans 14 amino acids. The V gene's germline CDR1 is LGHNA and CDR2 YNFKEQ. With V trimmed by 2 bases and J by 1 base, 0 bases remained unmatched. CDR3: CASSQQGANTEAFF. CDR3 nucleotides: TGTGCCAGCAGCCAACAGGGGGCGAACACTGAAGCTTTCTTT.

The chain's CDR3 is CASSPLSGRRGNEQFF. CDR3 bases: TGTGCCAGCAGTCCGCTGAGCGGGAGGCGGGGCAATGAGCAGTTCTTC. J is TRBJ2-1 and V is TRBV27; 9 nucleotides line up with TRBD2. CDR3 length: 16 residues. V dropped 5 bases and J dropped 6; count of bases not matched to a gene: 11. Looked up from germline, CDR1 is MNHEY and CDR2 is SMNVEV (reference sequence).

The chain employs TRBV29-1 and TRBJ2-2; TRBD2 is a possible D gene (6 bases). Germline V lookup: CDR1 SQVTM, CDR2 ANQGSEA. This CDR3 has 16 residues. Trimming pared 4 bases from V and 4 bases from J, leaving 19 bases between. In DNA, the CDR3 is TGCAGCGTTGTGGGAAAGGGAGGAGGTGGCACCGGGGAGCTGTTTTTT. Protein sequence: CSVVGKGGGGTGELFF.

Here the CDR3 DNA reads TGCGCCAGCAGCTTGGACACCAATCAGCCCCAGCATTTT. It translates to CASSLDTNQPQHF. This chain uses TRBV5-1 with TRBJ1-5, with no clear D. The germline V gene encodes CDR1 SGHRS and CDR2 YFSETQ. The CDR3 runs to 13 residues. Trimming left V 0 bases short and J 3 bases short, with 4 bases between.

The chain carries TRBV5-1 and TRBJ2-5; 7 nucleotides match TRBD1. The J call is in doubt because the DNA end fits TRBJ2-7 better. Germline CDR1 reads SGHRS; CDR2 reads YFSETQ. This CDR3 region has 14 residues. The CDR3 here is CASMKNRDSYEQYF. CDR3 in DNA: TGCGCCAGCATGAAGAACCGGGACAGTTACGAGCAGTACTTC.

The J gene is TRBJ1-2, the V gene TRBV30, with TRBD1 as a possible D gene (5 bases). Deletions cut 0 bases from V and 3 bases from J, with 11 bases between. The germline gives CDR1 GTSNPN, CDR2 SVGIG (reference sequence). The CDR3 covers 14 residues. The CDR3 DNA sequence: TGTGCCTGGAGTGTGCAGGGAGGGCACTATGGCTACACCTTC. Protein sequence: CAWSVQGGHYGYTF.

The chain recombines TRBV10-3 with TRBJ2-3; 8 bases are shared with TRBD2. Trimming removed 5 bases from V and 2 bases from J; junction bases left unmatched: 9. This CDR3 contains 16 residues. The V gene's germline CDR1 is ENHRY and CDR2 SYGVKD. As DNA, the CDR3 is TGTGCCATCAGTAGCGGGAGAGATGTCGTCACAGATACGCAGTATTTT. It translates to CAISSGRDVVTDTQYF.

This clone was seen once. This chain uses TRBV5-1 with TRBJ1-2, with D possibly matching TRBD1 (5 bases). Germline assignment: CDR1 SGHRS and CDR2 YFSETQ. The CDR3 runs 16 residues. Trimming left V 0 bases short and J 3 bases short, with 15 bases between. The CDR3 DNA follows: TGCGCCAGCAGCTTGGGTGTAGGGGTCAGGGACTATGGCTACACCTTC. Protein sequence: CASSLGVGVRDYGYTF.

The rearrangement uses TRBV6-1 and TRBJ1-4; no clear D gene. Per the germline V gene, CDR1 is MNHNS and CDR2 is SASEGT. V was shortened by 5 bases and J by 7 bases, with 17 bases between the two germline ends. The CDR3 contains 15 residues. The CDR3 DNA sequence: TGTGCCAGCAGTTTCCATCCCTCACGGGGTGAAAAACTGTTTTTT. Its translation is CASSFHPSRGEKLFF.